The T cell receptor beta chain under discussion was sequenced for a study of T cells in Graves' hyperthyroidism and ophthalmopathy. General observations from the study: Peripheral blood also featured most of the thyroid clonotypes expanded above 0.001.

Ten or more counts support this clonotype. Its antigen remains unidentified. Ophthalmopathy cases met thresholds of Clinical Activity Score at least 3, NOSPECS grade at least 4 and duration under 3 months. The study left out patients who had uncontrolled infection, other autoimmune disease, pregnancy or lactation. Germline values: CDR1 SGHAT, CDR2 FQNNGV. The V end lost 3 bases, the J end lost 5 bases, and 11 bases lay between the germline ends. The CDR3 length is 14 residues. Amplified TCR beta CDR3 regions came from RNA transcripts. During a first-round RT-PCR of the TCR CDR3, the HTBI primer set was used. TCRdb re-derived calls from the multiplex PCR reads in MiXCR, one entry per CDR3 protein. The data contain around 500,000 distinct CDR3 sequences, about 20% of them singletons.

Sequencing used blood. The sequence derives from a woman between 65 and 79 years old with Graves' ophthalmopathy. The genes are TRBV11-2 and TRBJ2-1; D possibly corresponds to TRBD2 (5 bases). Written as DNA, the CDR3 is TGTGCCAGCAGCTTGGAGCGGACCGACAATGAGCAGTTCTTC. It encodes CASSLERTDNEQFF.